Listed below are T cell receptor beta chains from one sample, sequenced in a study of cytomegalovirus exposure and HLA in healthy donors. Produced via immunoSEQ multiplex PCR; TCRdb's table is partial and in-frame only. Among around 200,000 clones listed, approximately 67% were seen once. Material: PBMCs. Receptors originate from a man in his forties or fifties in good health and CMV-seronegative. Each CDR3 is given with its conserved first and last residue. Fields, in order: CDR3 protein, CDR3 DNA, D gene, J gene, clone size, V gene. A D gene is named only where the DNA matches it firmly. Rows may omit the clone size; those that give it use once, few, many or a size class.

CDR3 protein: CASSKSGQGSYEQYF; CDR3 DNA: TGTGCCAGCAGCAAATCGGGACAGGGCTCCTACGAGCAGTACTTC; D gene: TRBD1; J gene: TRBJ2-7; clone size: -; V gene: TRBV7-9
CDR3 protein: CASSFGTFGSSYEQYF; CDR3 DNA: TGCGCCAGCAGCTTCGGGACATTTGGGAGCTCCTACGAGCAGTACTTC; D gene: -; J gene: TRBJ2-7; clone size: -; V gene: TRBV5-1
CDR3 protein: CASSLDRTNTEAFF; CDR3 DNA: TGTGCCAGCAGCCTGGACAGGACGAACACTGAAGCTTTCTTT; D gene: TRBD1; J gene: TRBJ1-1; clone size: few; V gene: TRBV9
CDR3 protein: CASSPGQYNSPLHF; CDR3 DNA: TGTGCCAGCAGCCCAGGACAGTATAATTCCCCCCTCCACTTT; D gene: -; J gene: TRBJ1-6; clone size: -; V gene: TRBV5-6
CDR3 protein: CASSLARGRGQPQHF; CDR3 DNA: TGTGCCAGCAGTTTAGCGCGGGGGCGCGGTCAGCCCCAGCATTTT; D gene: -; J gene: TRBJ1-5; clone size: many; V gene: TRBV28
CDR3 protein: CASSEVRTGGSDTGELFF; CDR3 DNA: TGTGCCAGCAGTGAAGTACGTACAGGGGGATCGGACACCGGGGAGCTGTTTTTT; D gene: TRBD1; J gene: TRBJ2-2; clone size: -; V gene: TRBV6-1
CDR3 protein: CASSLEQGAVSGYTF; CDR3 DNA: TGCGCCAGCAGCTTGGAACAGGGGGCAGTTAGTGGCTACACCTTC; D gene: TRBD1; J gene: TRBJ1-2; clone size: -; V gene: TRBV5-1
CDR3 protein: CSVELGLQETQYF; CDR3 DNA: TGCAGCGTTGAATTGGGGCTCCAAGAGACCCAGTACTTC; D gene: -; J gene: TRBJ2-5; clone size: few; V gene: TRBV29-1
CDR3 protein: CASSLADSQPYGYTF; CDR3 DNA: TGTGCCAGCAGCTTAGCGGACAGCCAACCCTATGGCTACACCTTC; D gene: -; J gene: TRBJ1-2; clone size: few; V gene: TRBV7-9
CDR3 protein: CASSLGTGGTEAFF; CDR3 DNA: TGTGCCAGCAGTCTAGGGACAGGGGGGACTGAAGCTTTCTTT; D gene: TRBD1; J gene: TRBJ1-1; clone size: -; V gene: TRBV2
CDR3 protein: CASSSGGSGANVLTF; CDR3 DNA: TGCGCCAGCAGCTCGGGGGGTTCTGGGGCCAACGTCCTGACTTTC; D gene: TRBD2; J gene: TRBJ2-6; clone size: few; V gene: TRBV5-1
CDR3 protein: CASGQESTNEKLFF; CDR3 DNA: TGCGCCAGCGGCCAGGAATCAACTAATGAAAAACTGTTTTTT; D gene: -; J gene: TRBJ1-4; clone size: -; V gene: TRBV5-1
CDR3 protein: CASSLDSGYNEAFF; CDR3 DNA: TGTGCCAGCAGCTTAGATTCAGGCTACAATGAAGCTTTCTTT; D gene: -; J gene: TRBJ1-1; clone size: -; V gene: TRBV11-2
CDR3 protein: CASELGQGGYEQYF; CDR3 DNA: TGTGCCAGCGAGTTGGGACAGGGTGGGTACGAGCAGTACTTC; D gene: TRBD1; J gene: TRBJ2-7; clone size: few; V gene: TRBV2
CDR3 protein: CASSVGAGEQYF; CDR3 DNA: TGTGCCAGCAGCGTAGGGGCCGGAGAGCAGTACTTC; D gene: -; J gene: TRBJ2-7; clone size: few; V gene: TRBV9
CDR3 protein: CASSLGAAAGAGETQYF; CDR3 DNA: TGCGCCAGCAGCTTGGGTGCCGCGGCGGGAGCTGGGGAGACCCAGTACTTC; D gene: TRBD2; J gene: TRBJ2-5; clone size: -; V gene: TRBV5-1
CDR3 protein: CASSVRSSGNEQFF; CDR3 DNA: TGTGCCAGCAGCGTAAGGAGTAGCGGCAATGAGCAGTTCTTC; D gene: -; J gene: TRBJ2-1; clone size: -; V gene: TRBV9
CDR3 protein: CSAQLRSGVTYEQYF; CDR3 DNA: TGCAGCGCCCAATTGCGTAGCGGGGTCACCTACGAGCAGTACTTC; D gene: TRBD2; J gene: TRBJ2-7; clone size: -; V gene: TRBV29-1
CDR3 protein: CSVDRGLTDTQYF; CDR3 DNA: TGCAGCGTTGATAGGGGGCTGACAGATACGCAGTATTTT; D gene: TRBD1; J gene: TRBJ2-3; clone size: -; V gene: TRBV29-1
CDR3 protein: CASSKNGLADKTDTQYF; CDR3 DNA: TGTGCCAGCAGCAAAAATGGACTAGCGGACAAAACAGATACGCAGTATTTT; D gene: -; J gene: TRBJ2-3; clone size: -; V gene: TRBV21-1
CDR3 protein: CASSSDGRAGGSQYF; CDR3 DNA: TGTGCCAGCAGCTCGGATGGTCGAGCGGGAGGGTCACAGTACTTC; D gene: TRBD2; J gene: TRBJ2-7; clone size: -; V gene: TRBV5-4
CDR3 protein: CASSLGLAGDTDTQYF; CDR3 DNA: TGTGCCAGCAGCTTGGGGCTAGCGGGGGACACAGATACGCAGTATTTT; D gene: TRBD2; J gene: TRBJ2-3; clone size: -; V gene: TRBV5-8
CDR3 protein: CASSPRGVNLYEQYF; CDR3 DNA: TGTGCCAGCAGCCCCCGGGGGGTTAATCTCTACGAGCAGTACTTC; D gene: TRBD2; J gene: TRBJ2-7; clone size: -; V gene: TRBV9
CDR3 protein: CASSILAGVSTDTQYF; CDR3 DNA: TGTGCCAGCAGCATACTAGCGGGGGTTAGCACAGATACGCAGTATTTT; D gene: TRBD2; J gene: TRBJ2-3; clone size: -; V gene: TRBV7-2
CDR3 protein: CASSIGQGANQPQHF; CDR3 DNA: TGTGCCAGTAGTATAGGGCAGGGGGCCAATCAGCCCCAGCATTTT; D gene: TRBD1; J gene: TRBJ1-5; clone size: -; V gene: TRBV19
CDR3 protein: CSVEVGNLRTSGAFMDTQYF; CDR3 DNA: TGCAGCGTTGAAGTGGGGAATTTGCGGACTAGCGGGGCATTTATGGATACGCAGTATTTT; D gene: TRBD2; J gene: TRBJ2-3; clone size: -; V gene: TRBV29-1
CDR3 protein: CASSVDRGFTEAFF; CDR3 DNA: TGTGCCAGCAGTGTGGACAGGGGGTTCACTGAAGCTTTCTTT; D gene: TRBD1; J gene: TRBJ1-1; clone size: -; V gene: TRBV2
CDR3 protein: CAISGRTSGSYEQYF; CDR3 DNA: TGTGCCATCAGTGGAAGGACTAGCGGCTCCTACGAGCAGTACTTC; D gene: TRBD2; J gene: TRBJ2-7; clone size: -; V gene: TRBV10-3
CDR3 protein: CAWSVPRGPGNTIYF; CDR3 DNA: TGTGCCTGGAGTGTGCCCAGGGGGCCTGGAAACACCATATATTTT; D gene: TRBD1; J gene: TRBJ1-3; clone size: once; V gene: TRBV30
CDR3 protein: CASSPDREGEQFF; CDR3 DNA: TGTGCCAGCAGTCCCGACAGGGAAGGTGAGCAGTTCTTC; D gene: TRBD1; J gene: TRBJ2-1; clone size: -; V gene: TRBV5-4
CDR3 protein: CASSPGLVSYEQYF; CDR3 DNA: TGTGCCAGCTCACCAGGACTAGTATCTTACGAGCAGTACTTC; D gene: TRBD2; J gene: TRBJ2-7; clone size: -; V gene: TRBV18
CDR3 protein: CASSTGVDRESEDTQYF; CDR3 DNA: TGTGCCAGTAGCACAGGGGTTGACAGGGAATCTGAAGATACGCAGTATTTT; D gene: TRBD1; J gene: TRBJ2-3; clone size: -; V gene: TRBV19
CDR3 protein: CASSFGQGSGNTIYF; CDR3 DNA: TGTGCCAGCAGTTTCGGACAGGGCTCTGGAAACACCATATATTTT; D gene: TRBD1; J gene: TRBJ1-3; clone size: -; V gene: TRBV6-1
CDR3 protein: CASSIGQRSSGANVLTF; CDR3 DNA: TGTGCCAGTAGTATAGGACAGAGAAGCTCTGGGGCCAACGTCCTGACTTTC; D gene: -; J gene: TRBJ2-6; clone size: -; V gene: TRBV19
CDR3 protein: CASSPGGGSKNIQYF; CDR3 DNA: TGTGCCAGCAGCCCGGGCGGGGGTTCCAAAAACATTCAGTACTTC; D gene: TRBD2; J gene: TRBJ2-4; clone size: -; V gene: TRBV11-1
CDR3 protein: CASSPVWDYSGNTIYF; CDR3 DNA: TGTGCCAGCAGCCCCGTGTGGGACTACTCTGGAAACACCATATATTTT; D gene: -; J gene: TRBJ1-3; clone size: -; V gene: TRBV11-2